This is a list of T cell receptor beta chains from one sample in a study of T cells after yellow fever vaccination. A single record per CDR3 protein comes from TCRdb applying MiXCR to the 5' RACE reads. The data show hundreds of thousands of distinct CDR3 sequences, with roughly 8.4% seen just once and around 17% held by the top ten. The starting material was PBMCs, obtained about 49 days after the first yellow fever vaccination. These receptor sequences come from a man in his late teens or twenties who received the YFV17D yellow fever vaccine. The conserved cysteine and the conserved F or W are not part of the CDR3 here. D genes are given only for firm matches.

d_call | v_call | cdr3_aa
TRBD1 | TRBV11-2 | ASGGQGAIGELF
TRBD1 | TRBV6-5 | ASSFRRQGAGELF
TRBD1 | TRBV2 | ASSPRDSPYEQY
. | TRBV18 | ASSPSATGYTGELF
. | TRBV7-2 | ASSLVWTPRGGELF
. | TRBV7-9 | ASSPTGVGDNEQF
. | TRBV12-3/TRBV12-4 | ASSFISTYGYT
. | TRBV2 | ASTKTVNTGELF
. | TRBV10-3 | AISARSSYNSPLH
. | TRBV12-3/TRBV12-4 | ASSPTGKGTEAF
. | TRBV3-1 | ASSQSGSGNTIY
. | TRBV12-3/TRBV12-4 | ASPTSPMGGGYNEQF
TRBD1 | TRBV28 | ASSLLQGNGSPLH
. | TRBV12-3/TRBV12-4 | ASSLLPQEYGYT
. | TRBV5-1 | ASRWAGQDGRNTIY
. | TRBV21-1 | ASSKVQYTGARYEQY
. | TRBV6-1 | ASSQMGLAISTDTQY
. | TRBV29-1 | SVEAGVTDTQY
TRBD2 | TRBV10-3 | AISEGVTSAEETQY
. | TRBV29-1 | SVEEAMNTGELF
TRBD1 | TRBV6-6 | ASSGDRENRQY
. | TRBV18 | ASSPPEGTQETQY
TRBD1 | TRBV7-2 | ASSQTGSNQPQH
TRBD2 | TRBV4-2 | ASSQEPSGGATGELF
. | TRBV10-3 | AAGQVGSRETQY
. | TRBV6-2/TRBV6-3 | ASSSGSGPYLHEQF
. | TRBV20-1 | SARAPPYSSNQPQH
TRBD2 | TRBV28 | ASSSSGGTSTDTQY
. | TRBV5-1 | ASKEVVTGELF
TRBD2 | TRBV10-3 | AINGGAADTQY
TRBD1 | TRBV12-3/TRBV12-4 | ASSLTGQGLIQY
TRBD2 | TRBV20-1 | SVARTSGIRATQY
TRBD1 | TRBV6-1 | ASSRSRQGDQPQH
TRBD2 | TRBV7-6 | ASSLGWTSGGAHNEQF
. | TRBV5-1 | ASSFATANTEAF
. | TRBV5-4 | ASSLGGVSISYEQY
. | TRBV12-3/TRBV12-4 | ASSPRGADYNEQF
TRBD2 | TRBV5-1 | ASSWGTSGRLNEQF
. | TRBV5-4 | ASSPTDSLNTEAF
TRBD2 | TRBV11-2 | ASSPRTSGEQLLLADTQY
. | TRBV28 | ASSLRVATQPQH
. | TRBV7-3 | ASSLIGGTDTQY
. | TRBV3-1 | ASRDQGTQETQY